The T cell receptor beta chain described here comes from a study of CD8+ T cells in alopecia areata. After isolation, RNA underwent reverse transcription to generate cDNA as the sequencing template. Clones were sequenced by immunoSEQ multiplex PCR, and TCRdb holds only the in-frame ones, with some missing. The sample yields some 200,000 clones, about 63% seen once. About this clone: Other DNA sequences in the same sample also yield this CDR3.

V lost 4 bases and J lost 1; bases outside the gene matches: 4. Germline CDR1 is SGHRS and CDR2 is YFSETQ. The CDR3 runs to 15 residues. This sequence joins TRBV5-1 and TRBJ2-3; 9 nucleotides match TRBD1. The material was CD4+ T cells sorted from blood, obtained at week 0. This clonotype originated in a human donor with alopecia areata. In DNA form, the CDR3 reads TGCGCCAGCAGCCTGGGACAGGGTGGCACAGATACGCAGTATTTT. It encodes CASSLGQGGTDTQYF.